The clone carrying this T cell receptor (beta chain) was seen more than once but under ten times. Its antigen remains unknown. This entry comes from a study of T cells in Graves' hyperthyroidism and ophthalmopathy. RNA transcripts provided the source from which TCR beta CDR3 regions were amplified. The HTBI primer set was used in a first-round RT-PCR of the TCR CDR3. TCRdb re-derived calls from the multiplex PCR reads in MiXCR, one entry per CDR3 protein. The table lists 380,000 or so distinct CDR3 sequences, over 15% of them singletons. Absent ophthalmopathy progression within 18 months defined stable Graves' hyperthyroidism. Participants, patients aged 18 to 65, had newly diagnosed hyperthyroidism with a duration under 2 months. The PBMCs had their origin in 10 ml of fresh peripheral blood. Trimming left V 3 bases short and J 4 bases short, with 13 bases between. The CDR3 extends over 14 amino acids. The germline CDR1 and CDR2 sequences are KGHSH and LQKENI.

Overall study findings and caveats: A median 6.5 months before onset, the model predicted ophthalmopathy.

Sequencing was performed on blood. This TCR was sampled from a woman under 30 with Graves' hyperthyroidism. The chain recombines TRBV18 with TRBJ2-7; tentative D call: TRBD2 (5 bases). Written as DNA, the CDR3 is TGTGCCAGCTCACCCGGGATTAGCTCGTACGAGCAGTACTTC. Protein: CASSPGISSYEQYF. Based on the CDR3 plus reference TRBV18 and TRBJ2-7, the full variable domain is NAGVMQNPRHLVRRRGQEARLRCSPMKGHSHVYWYRQLPEEGLKFMVYLQKENIIDESGMPKERFSAEFPKEGPSILRIQQVVRGDSAAYFCASSPGISSYEQYFGPGTRLTVT.